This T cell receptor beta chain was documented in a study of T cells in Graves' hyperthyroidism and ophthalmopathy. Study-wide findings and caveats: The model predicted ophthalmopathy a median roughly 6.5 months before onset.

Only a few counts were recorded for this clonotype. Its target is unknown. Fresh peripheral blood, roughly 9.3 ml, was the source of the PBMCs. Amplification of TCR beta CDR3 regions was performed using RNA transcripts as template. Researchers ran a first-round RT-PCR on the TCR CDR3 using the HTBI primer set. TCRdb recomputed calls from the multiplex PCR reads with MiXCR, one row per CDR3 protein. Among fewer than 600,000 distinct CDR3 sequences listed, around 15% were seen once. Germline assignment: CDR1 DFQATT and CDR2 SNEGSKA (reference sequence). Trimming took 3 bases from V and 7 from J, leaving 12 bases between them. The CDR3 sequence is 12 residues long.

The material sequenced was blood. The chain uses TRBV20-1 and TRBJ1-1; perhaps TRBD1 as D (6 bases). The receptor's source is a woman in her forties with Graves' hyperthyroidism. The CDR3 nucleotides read TGCAGTGCTAGCTCGGGGGCGTATGAAGCTTTCTTT. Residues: CSASSGAYEAFF.